This TCR beta chain was found in a study of blood T cell repertoires in COVID-19. Germline values: CDR1 SGHTS, CDR2 YDEGEE. This CDR3 has 17 amino acids. Deletions cut 3 bases from V and 7 bases from J, with 22 bases between. TCRdb's copy holds only in-frame clones and misses some; the assay was immunoSEQ multiplex PCR. The top ten hold approximately 5.1% of the sample, which has about 260,000 clones, around 87% seen once. The sequencing input was peripheral blood. The TCR was taken from a woman aged 55-69 years with COVID-19, enrolled during active disease. The chain joins TRBV5-8 to TRBJ1-4; D remains ambiguous. CDR3 residues: CASSSEFFRGEIEKLFF. The CDR3 DNA reads as TGTGCCAGCAGCTCGGAGTTTTTTCGTGGGGAGATTGAAAAACTGTTTTTT.